A selection of T cell receptor beta chains follows, all from one sample in a study of T cell repertoires in cytomegalovirus infection. MiXCR, applied by TCRdb to the reads, yields one record per CDR3 protein. The sample lists about 220,000 distinct CDR3 sequences; less than 50% were seen once. Antigen specificity for these receptors is unknown. This specimen was CD8+ T cells from cultured PBMCs, taken from culture after CMV antigen stimulation. Receptor source: a human donor in good health (CMV status not recorded). Some clones in this sample may be carry-over from other donors' samples. Both conserved end residues are part of each CDR3. The order of the fields is J gene, clone size, V gene, CDR3 protein. Rows give clone size only sometimes, using once, few, many, or a class for an expanded clone.

j_gene: TRBJ2-7; abundance: -; v_gene: TRBV11-2; CDR3aa: CASSTNDYYEQYF
j_gene: TRBJ2-1; abundance: -; v_gene: TRBV7-6; CDR3aa: CASSLWAKNEQFF
j_gene: TRBJ2-1; abundance: few; v_gene: TRBV11-2; CDR3aa: CASSLSAVEQFF
j_gene: TRBJ2-7; abundance: -; v_gene: TRBV7-9; CDR3aa: CASSSNSYEQYF
j_gene: TRBJ2-3; abundance: once; v_gene: TRBV18; CDR3aa: CASSGKTDTQYF
j_gene: TRBJ2-4; abundance: -; v_gene: TRBV6-6; CDR3aa: CASSYSEIGRQYF
j_gene: TRBJ2-3; abundance: -; v_gene: TRBV28; CDR3aa: CASSFPGGRREVPDTQYF
j_gene: TRBJ1-1; abundance: few; v_gene: TRBV7-9; CDR3aa: CASSFFEANSEAFF
j_gene: TRBJ2-7; abundance: -; v_gene: TRBV7-6; CDR3aa: CASSSTPGQGSQQYF
j_gene: TRBJ2-1; abundance: many; v_gene: TRBV7-6; CDR3aa: CASSLVRDRGHNEQFF
j_gene: TRBJ1-4; abundance: -; v_gene: TRBV27; CDR3aa: CASSPGGRSGEKLFF
j_gene: TRBJ2-7; abundance: few; v_gene: TRBV10-3; CDR3aa: CAISENPYFSGRTVYEQYF
j_gene: TRBJ2-1; abundance: many; v_gene: TRBV28; CDR3aa: CASSLWSTTPSYNEQFF
j_gene: TRBJ1-2; abundance: -; v_gene: TRBV4-1; CDR3aa: CASSLGQDSYGYTF
j_gene: TRBJ2-7; abundance: -; v_gene: TRBV27; CDR3aa: CASSFKGGEQYF
j_gene: TRBJ2-2; abundance: -; v_gene: TRBV11-2; CDR3aa: CASRPAGLDTGELFF
j_gene: TRBJ1-4; abundance: -; v_gene: TRBV27; CDR3aa: CASSLILQITNEKLFF
j_gene: TRBJ2-1; abundance: -; v_gene: TRBV28; CDR3aa: CASSLLAGEGTGNEQFF
j_gene: TRBJ2-7; abundance: -; v_gene: TRBV2; CDR3aa: CATSTPEHHEQYF
j_gene: TRBJ2-7; abundance: many; v_gene: TRBV7-2; CDR3aa: CASSPRDEPYEQYF
j_gene: TRBJ2-3; abundance: -; v_gene: TRBV2; CDR3aa: CASIGWKGTDTQYF
j_gene: TRBJ2-1; abundance: -; v_gene: TRBV11-1; CDR3aa: CASSRGFGFSYNEQFF
j_gene: TRBJ1-5; abundance: many; v_gene: TRBV6-1; CDR3aa: CASSESGNQPQHF
j_gene: TRBJ1-1; abundance: -; v_gene: TRBV5-1; CDR3aa: CASSLEVSLNTEAFF
j_gene: TRBJ2-7; abundance: -; v_gene: TRBV27; CDR3aa: CASSLSRTHYEQYF
j_gene: TRBJ1-5; abundance: -; v_gene: TRBV6-8; CDR3aa: CASSTRNSNQPQHF
j_gene: TRBJ1-3; abundance: -; v_gene: TRBV7-3; CDR3aa: CASSSEGGAGNTIYF
j_gene: TRBJ1-1; abundance: -; v_gene: TRBV7-6; CDR3aa: CASSADRNTEAFF